This T cell receptor beta chain originates from a study of T cell responses to AZD1222 COVID-19 vaccine. This CDR3 is built from 12 residues. CDR1 and CDR2 from the germline V gene are SGHTS and YDEGEE. V dropped 4 bases and J dropped 7 bases, with 11 bases sitting between them. Repertoires were generated with immunoSEQ multiplex PCR, while TCRdb's copy carries only in-frame clones and drops some. The sample holds more than 95,000 clones, 85% to 90% seen once. This receptor was taken from an adult in good health. The chain uses TRBV5-8 and TRBJ1-1; D is undetermined. The specimen comprised peripheral blood, sampled on day 0 of AZD1222 vaccination. CDR3 DNA sequence: TGTGCCAGCAGCCGTCGCTTAGATGAAGCTTTCTTT. Translating it yields CASSRRLDEAFF. The full variable domain, its missing parts supplied by reference TRBV5-8 and TRBJ1-1, is EAGVTQSPTHLIKTRGQQATLRCSPISGHTSVYWYQQALGLGLQFLLWYDEGEERNRGNFPPRFSGRQFPNYSSELNVNALELEDSALYLCASSRRLDEAFFGQGTRLTVV.